The entry that follows covers one T cell receptor (beta chain) sequence. This entry belongs to a study of blood T cell repertoires in COVID-19. The CDR3 runs to 16 residues. CDR1 and CDR2 from the germline V gene are SGHRS and YFSETQ. The ends lost 1 base at V and 2 bases at J; junction bases unmatched: 6. Repertoires were generated with immunoSEQ multiplex PCR, while TCRdb's copy carries only in-frame clones and drops some. The sample consists of fewer than 350,000 clones, around four fifths of them appearing once. This TCR derives from a woman aged 50 to 60 with active or convalescent COVID-19. The chain couples TRBV5-1 to TRBJ2-7; TRBD2 matches at 10 bases. The sample comprised peripheral blood. DNA of the CDR3: TGCGCCAGCAGCTTGCTCCTAGCGGGAGCCGCCTACGAGCAGTACTTC. It translates to CASSLLLAGAAYEQYF. Full variable domain (missing parts from reference TRBV5-1 and TRBJ2-7): KAGVTQTPRYLIKTRGQQVTLSCSPISGHRSVSWYQQTPGQGLQFLFEYFSETQRNKGNFPGRFSGRQFSNSRSEMNVSTLELGDSALYLCASSLLLAGAAYEQYFGPGTRLTVT.